These 18 T cell receptor beta chains came from one sample sequenced in a study of blood T cells in healthy people across ages. Sample-barcoded 5' priming and a J-beta primer mix drove a second PCR of roughly 7 to 11 cycles. TCRdb analysed the 5' RACE reads with MiXCR anew, one entry per CDR3 protein. The table records 800,000 to 1,300,000 distinct CDR3 sequences, roughly 24% of them present only once. The sample also formed part of further work on T cells of mothers and their children.

The material sequenced was blood. The receptors come from a girl aged 2-10 years in good health.

This clonotype was picked up a small number of times. An end of the junction does not agree with germline; a read error may underlie this. This chain connects TRBV6-1 to TRBJ2-4; the match to TRBD1 covers 11 bases. Germline V lookup: CDR1 MNHNS, CDR2 SASEGT. CDR3 size: 13 residues. The CDR3 sequence is CAVTWDRGSAEHF. DNA of the CDR3: TGTGCCGTCACGTGGGACAGGGGGAGTGCGGAGCACTTC.

This sequence joins TRBV4-1 and TRBJ1-5; D remains ambiguous. V was pared by 0 bases and J by 0 bases, with 24 bases between. Germline lookup yields CDR1 MGHRA and CDR2 YSYEKL. This CDR3 has 21 residues. The CDR3 bases are TGCGCCAGCAGCCAAGATCTAGTCGCTAGGACGGCCGGTTATAGCAATCAGCCCCAGCATTTT. Protein product: CASSQDLVARTAGYSNQPQHF.

This chain joins TRBV12-3 or TRBV12-4 and TRBJ2-6; no clear D gene. The CDR3 length is 15 residues. With 1 base removed from V and 4 bases from J, the gap between germline ends came to 8 bases. The CDR3 region is CASSLEASGANVLTF. In DNA, the CDR3 is TGTGCCAGCAGTTTAGAGGCCTCCGGGGCCAACGTCCTGACTTTC.

A remark on this clonotype: At one boundary the junction diverges from the germline segment, which might be a read error. The chain employs TRBV6-2 or TRBV6-3 and TRBJ2-7, with 12 bases lining up with TRBD2. The germline gives CDR1 MNHEY, CDR2 SVGEGT. The CDR3 is 17 amino acids. The CDR3 region has the DNA TGTACCAGCAGTTCTTCTAGCGGGAGGGCTTCGAGTTACGAGCAGTACTTC. Its translation is CTSSSSSGRASSYEQYF.

A remark on this clonotype: One end of the junction does not line up with germline, which may come from a read error. The gene calls are TRBV9 and TRBJ2-2; D may be TRBD1 (5 bases). The germline V gene has CDR1 SGDLS and CDR2 YYNGEE. The CDR3 extends over 17 amino acids. The CDR3 region has the DNA TGTGCCAGCAGCGTAGAATGGACACCTCCGAACACCCGGGAGCTGTTTTTT. It translates to CASSVEWTPPNTRELFF.

The genes are TRBV29-1 and TRBJ1-3; tentative D call: TRBD1 (5 bases). The CDR3 is 12 residues long. Deletions cut 4 bases from V and 3 bases from J, with 7 bases between. The germline V gene encodes CDR1 SQVTM and CDR2 ANQGSEA. The CDR3 DNA is TGCAGCGTTGGAGGGGATGGAAACACCATATATTTT. This translates into CSVGGDGNTIYF.

The gene calls are TRBV27 and TRBJ1-2, with D possibly being TRBD1 (6 bases). CDR1 MNHEY and CDR2 SMNVEV come from the germline V gene (reference sequence). CDR3 length equals 14 residues. Trimming took 2 bases from V and 6 from J, leaving 13 bases between them. The CDR3 spells CASSLNRAINGYTF. CDR3 DNA sequence: TGTGCCAGCAGTTTAAACAGGGCGATAAATGGCTACACCTTC.

In regard to this clonotype: This may be a read error: a much more frequent sequence differs by one nucleotide. The V gene is TRBV28, the J gene TRBJ1-5; D might be TRBD1 (5 bases). The CDR3 extends over 15 amino acids. From germline, CDR1 is MDHEN and CDR2 SYDVKM. In DNA form, the CDR3 reads TGTGCCAGCACCTTGGAGGTAGGAGGGGTTCAGCCCCATCATTTT. The encoded protein is CASTLEVGGVQPHHF. Looking up the rest from reference TRBV28 and TRBJ1-5 gives the full variable domain: DVKVTQSSRYLVKRTGEKVFLECVQDMDHENMFWYRQDPGLGLRLIYFSYDVKMKEKGDIPEGYSVSREKKERFSLILESASTNQTSMYLCASTLEVGGVQPHHFGDGTRLSIL.

The chain joins TRBV10-3 to TRBJ2-5, with D perhaps matching TRBD1 (6 bases). Germline lookup yields CDR1 ENHRY and CDR2 SYGVKD. Trimming took off 0 bases at V and 5 bases at J, with 19 bases between the two ends. CDR3 length equals 17 residues. The CDR3 spells CAISESGRTDMRETQYF. The CDR3 nucleotides read TGTGCCATCAGTGAGTCCGGAAGGACAGATATGCGGGAGACCCAGTACTTC.

This clonotype was seen a few times. The chain has TRBV28 and TRBJ2-3; D ambiguous. Trimming took off 1 base at V and 5 bases at J, with 4 bases between the two ends. The CDR3 extends over 12 amino acids. From germline, CDR1 is MDHEN and CDR2 SYDVKM. The CDR3 loop reads CASSLSKDTQYF. The CDR3 coding sequence is TGTGCCAGCAGTTTATCAAAAGATACGCAGTATTTT.

The chain uses TRBV20-1 and TRBJ2-3; D is uncertain. In germline, CDR1 is DFQATT, CDR2 SNEGSKA (reference sequence). This CDR3 contains 16 residues. V was trimmed by 6 bases and J by 3 bases, leaving 22 bases between them. The CDR3 nucleotides read TGCAGTGCCGCTGGAACCTCACACATTCTAACAGATACGCAGTATTTT. Translating it yields CSAAGTSHILTDTQYF.

This clonotype appeared a few times. The chain's CDR3 is CSVVDQWSLYEQYF. DNA of the CDR3: TGCAGCGTTGTCGATCAGTGGTCACTCTACGAGCAGTACTTC. The genes are TRBV29-1 and TRBJ2-7; the D is unclear. CDR1 and CDR2 from the germline V gene are SQVTM and ANQGSEA. The V gene lost 4 bases and the J gene lost 3 bases, with 16 bases spanning the gap. The CDR3 runs 14 residues.

In this sample, this clonotype turned up a few times. The chain recombines TRBV9 with TRBJ1-2; D perhaps matches TRBD1 (5 bases). With 4 bases removed from V and 6 bases from J, the gap between germline ends came to 19 bases. CDR1 and CDR2 (germline): SGDLS, YYNGEE. This CDR3 has 15 residues. The CDR3 sequence is CASSPQTASVHGYTF. The DNA of the CDR3 is TGTGCCAGCAGCCCCCAGACAGCCTCCGTTCATGGCTACACCTTC. The whole variable domain, remainder taken from reference TRBV9 and TRBJ1-2, is DSGVTQTPKHLITATGQRVTLRCSPRSGDLSVYWYQQSLDQGLQFLIQYYNGEERAKGNILERFSAQQFPDLHSELNLSSLELGDSALYFCASSPQTASVHGYTFGSGTRLTVV.

This clonotype occurred a few times. In DNA, the CDR3 is TGCGCCAGCGCTTCCCCGGCCAACACCGGGGAGCTGTTTTTT. It specifies CASASPANTGELFF. The V call is TRBV5-1, the J call TRBJ2-2; D remains ambiguous. CDR1 is SGHRS and CDR2 is YFSETQ in the germline V gene. The V end lost 7 bases, the J end lost 2 bases, and 12 bases lay between the germline ends. The CDR3 has 14 residues.

This clonotype has a handful of counts. This chain uses TRBV29-1 with TRBJ2-5; possible D gene TRBD1, 6 bases. V was shortened by 0 bases and J by 5 bases, with 19 bases between the two germline ends. This CDR3 is built from 16 residues. The germline V gene encodes CDR1 SQVTM and CDR2 ANQGSEA. The CDR3 region has the DNA TGCAGCGTTGAAGACTACAGGGAAAGGGGAGTGGAGACCCAGTACTTC. This codes for CSVEDYRERGVETQYF.

The rearrangement joins TRBV7-3 to TRBJ1-6, with D tentatively TRBD1 (5 bases). V lost 1 base to trimming and J lost 10 bases, with 11 bases between them. CDR3 length equals 14 residues. The germline gives CDR1 SGHTA, CDR2 FQGTGA. Here the CDR3 reads CASSLNGGQSPLHF. The CDR3 DNA reads as TGTGCCAGCAGCTTAAACGGGGGTCAATCACCCCTCCACTTT.

This clonotype turned up a few times. The rearrangement joins TRBV2 to TRBJ2-3; D could derive from TRBD1 or TRBD2 (5 bases each). Germline lookup yields CDR1 SNHLY and CDR2 FYNNEI. The V and J ends lost 9 bases and 0 bases respectively, with 7 bases between them. The CDR3 is made up of 12 amino acids. CDR3 nucleotide sequence: TGTGCCAGACGGGACAGCACAGATACGCAGTATTTT. Translated: CARRDSTDTQYF.

The chain is built from TRBV7-2 and TRBJ2-7; D is perhaps TRBD2 (6 bases). Trimming removed 5 bases from V and 4 bases from J, with 12 bases in between. Germline V gene lookup returns CDR1 SGHTA and CDR2 FQGNSA. The CDR3 sequence is 13 residues long. The CDR3 loop is CASSPFAGYEQYF. The DNA of the CDR3 is TGTGCCAGCAGCCCTTTCGCGGGATACGAGCAGTACTTC.